The 23 T cell receptor beta chains below were found in one sample sequenced in a study of somatic mutations in cytotoxic T cells in rheumatoid arthritis. The table came from immunoSEQ multiplex PCR; TCRdb's copy has only in-frame clones and leaves some out. The sample has 23,000 or so clones, about 82% seen once. Sequenced input: CD8+ T cells sorted from blood. The receptors here all came from an adult with rheumatoid arthritis.

The rearrangement links TRBV6-4 to TRBJ2-1; the D gene is possibly TRBD2 (7 bases). V was shortened by 3 bases and J by 5 bases, with 8 bases between the two germline ends. Germline CDR1 MRHNA, CDR2 SNTAGT. The CDR3 extends over 13 amino acids. The CDR3 sequence is CASSEGGHNEQFF. The CDR3 DNA sequence: TGTGCCAGCAGTGAGGGGGGGCACAATGAGCAGTTCTTC.

CDR3 amino acids: CASSSGLAGSTDTQYF. The CDR3 bases are TGTGCCAGCAGCTCCGGACTAGCGGGGAGCACAGATACGCAGTATTTT. The chain employs TRBV7-9 and TRBJ2-3; TRBD2 aligns across 12 bases. The J segment lost 0 bases and the V segment lost 4 bases, leaving 2 bases of the junction unmatched. This CDR3 contains 16 residues. CDR1 and CDR2 from the germline V gene are SEHNR and FQNEAQ (reference sequence).

In its sample, this clone was seen a few times. The gene calls are TRBV27 and TRBJ1-2, with 8 bases that match TRBD1. Germline V CDR1 and CDR2: MNHEY, SMNVEV (reference sequence). This CDR3 comprises 15 residues. Trimming took 0 bases from V and 4 from J; bases not matched to a gene: 4. CDR3 amino acids: CASSLSPDRAYGYTF. As DNA, the CDR3 is TGTGCCAGCAGTTTATCCCCGGACAGGGCCTATGGCTACACCTTC.

The chain employs TRBV29-1 and TRBJ2-7; the match to TRBD1 covers 9 bases. CDR1 and CDR2 (germline): SQVTM, ANQGSEA. The CDR3 extends over 11 amino acids. V lost 7 bases to trimming and J lost 6 bases; unmatched junction nucleotides: 4. CDR3 residues: CSGGQGGEQYF. CDR3 bases: TGCAGCGGGGGACAGGGTGGCGAGCAGTACTTC.

V and J are TRBV27 and TRBJ2-5, with D possibly TRBD2 on 5 matching bases. Germline values: CDR1 MNHEY, CDR2 SMNVEV (reference sequence). V dropped 7 bases and J dropped 5 bases, with 14 bases sitting between them. There are 13 residues in the CDR3. CDR3 coding DNA: TGTGCCAGCACCAAGTGGCCGGGGGAGACCCAGTACTTC. The encoded protein is CASTKWPGETQYF.

The rearrangement uses TRBV11-1 and TRBJ1-1; D remains unclear. Germline V gives CDR1 SGHAT, CDR2 FQDESV (reference sequence). The V end was cut by 5 bases, the J end by 1 base, with 14 bases between. There are 15 residues in the CDR3. The CDR3 nucleotides are TGTGCCAGCAGCCTTGCCGGGTATACGAACACTGAAGCTTTCTTT. Translating gives CASSLAGYTNTEAFF.

The rearrangement uses TRBV15 and TRBJ2-3; D may correspond to TRBD1 or TRBD2 (6 bases each). Germline V gene sequence: CDR1 LNHNV, CDR2 YYDKDF (reference sequence). The CDR3 is 14 amino acids. V shed 5 bases and J shed 4 bases, with 13 bases lying between them. The CDR3 spells CATSRLGQSDTQYF. The CDR3 coding sequence is TGTGCCACCAGCCGACTAGGACAGTCAGATACGCAGTATTTT.

V usage is TRBV7-9 and J usage is TRBJ1-4; D might be TRBD1 (5 bases). The germline gives CDR1 SEHNR, CDR2 FQNEAQ (reference sequence). This CDR3 spans 14 amino acids. The V and J ends lost 5 bases and 6 bases respectively, with 13 bases between them. Here the CDR3 reads CASSMLGGDEKLFF. The CDR3 DNA sequence: TGTGCCAGCAGCATGCTGGGGGGGGATGAAAAACTGTTTTTT.

The chain has TRBV11-2 and TRBJ1-1; 7 bases map to TRBD1. CDR3 size: 16 residues. Trimming cost V 4 bases and J 4 bases; bases outside gene matches: 12. Germline lookup yields CDR1 SGHAT and CDR2 FQNNGV. CDR3 loop: CASSSGTVAGITEAFF. The CDR3 DNA reads as TGTGCCAGCAGCTCCGGGACAGTCGCGGGCATCACTGAAGCTTTCTTT.

J is TRBJ2-5 and V is TRBV5-4; TRBD1 might be the D (5 bases). Germline V lookup: CDR1 SGHNT, CDR2 YYREEE (reference sequence). The CDR3 covers 18 residues. Trimming removed 0 bases at V and 4 bases at J, with 22 bases between. In DNA, the CDR3 is TGTGCCAGCAGCTTGGAATCCCTGGGGCCTATCGGAAGAGAGACCCAGTACTTC. Encoded protein: CASSLESLGPIGRETQYF.

The chain combines TRBV7-9 with TRBJ2-7, with 7 bases aligning to TRBD2. Germline V gene data show CDR1 as SEHNR and CDR2 as FQNEAQ (reference sequence). The CDR3 has 17 residues. With V trimmed by 1 base and J by 0 bases, 9 bases remained unmatched. Here the CDR3 reads CASSLGGGHVDSYEQYF. The CDR3 DNA sequence: TGTGCCAGCAGCTTAGGCGGGGGTCATGTGGACTCCTACGAGCAGTACTTC.

The V and J genes are TRBV9 and TRBJ1-1; 9 nucleotides align to TRBD1. V lost 4 bases to trimming and J lost 1 base; unmatched junction nucleotides: 5. CDR3 length: 15 residues. Germline CDR1 is SGDLS and CDR2 is YYNGEE. Here the CDR3 DNA reads TGTGCCAGCAGCCAACCGGGACAGGGGAACACTGAAGCTTTCTTT. Translating it yields CASSQPGQGNTEAFF.

The J gene is TRBJ2-1, the V gene TRBV7-9; unclear D gene. CDR3 length: 16 amino acids. V lost 3 bases and J 8 bases, leaving 20 bases between the germline ends. Germline V gene lookup returns CDR1 SEHNR and CDR2 FQNEAQ (reference sequence). The CDR3 loop is CASSFYTISFVDEQFF. The DNA for the CDR3 is TGTGCCAGCAGCTTTTATACAATTTCGTTTGTCGATGAGCAGTTCTTC.

The V and J genes are TRBV29-1 and TRBJ2-7, with TRBD1 matching 8 bases. CDR1 is SQVTM, CDR2 ANQGSEA, per germline. The CDR3 runs to 15 residues. The V and J ends lost 6 bases and 5 bases, in that order; junction bases with no gene match: 15. The CDR3 DNA reads as TGCAGCGTCGAGACTACAGACAGGGGTGAGGACGAGCAGTACTTC. Its translation: CSVETTDRGEDEQYF.

This chain uses TRBV6-5 with TRBJ2-7; D ambiguous. V shed 0 bases and J shed 3 bases, with 6 bases lying between them. There are 13 residues in the CDR3. The germline CDR1 and CDR2 sequences are MNHEY and SVGAGI. The CDR3 here is CASSYSRIYEQYF. The CDR3 region has the DNA TGTGCCAGCAGTTACTCGCGTATCTACGAGCAGTACTTC.

With respect to this clone: It may be a read error: a sequence one base away is much more abundant. This chain uses TRBV6-1 with TRBJ2-5, with 12 nucleotides matching TRBD2. The CDR3 length is 15 residues. Germline loops: CDR1 MNHNS, CDR2 SASEGT. V was clipped by 2 bases and J by 4 bases; unmatched bases: 2. The CDR3 loop is CASSELAGGPETQYF. The CDR3 nucleotides are TGTGCCAGCAGTGAACTAGCGGGGGGGCCAGAGACCCAGTACTTC.

There are a few counts of this clone. The V and J genes are TRBV11-3 and TRBJ2-7; D might be TRBD2 (5 bases). This CDR3 region has 13 residues. Germline values: CDR1 SGHNT, CDR2 YENEEA. V lost 8 bases, J lost 2 bases, and 13 bases lay in between. The CDR3: CASSEGWAYEQYF. CDR3 in DNA: TGTGCCAGCTCTGAGGGTTGGGCCTACGAGCAGTACTTC.

The chain carries TRBV7-6 and TRBJ2-1; TRBD2 matches 12 bases. The CDR3 has 16 residues. The V and J ends lost 4 bases and 8 bases, in that order; junction bases with no gene match: 9. In germline, CDR1 is SGHVS, CDR2 FNYEAQ. CDR3 protein: CASSSPSGGASDEQFF. The DNA of the CDR3 is TGTGCCAGCAGCTCCCCTAGCGGGGGGGCTAGCGATGAGCAGTTCTTC.

The genes are TRBV27 and TRBJ1-1; tentatively, D is TRBD1 (5 bases). Trimming removed 6 bases from V and 6 bases from J, with 26 bases in between. There are 17 residues in the CDR3. Germline assignment: CDR1 MNHEY and CDR2 SMNVEV (reference sequence). This chain's CDR3 is CASSYFREPLPISEAFF. The CDR3 DNA reads as TGTGCCAGCAGCTATTTCAGGGAACCCCTCCCTATATCTGAAGCTTTCTTT.

V gene TRBV7-9 combines with J gene TRBJ2-1; D call uncertain. The CDR3 consists of 14 residues. V lost 5 bases and J lost 0, with 8 bases in between. Germline lookup yields CDR1 SEHNR and CDR2 FQNEAQ (reference sequence). CDR3 DNA: TGTGCCAGCAGCAGCACCAGCTCCTACAATGAGCAGTTCTTC. Translated, it gives CASSSTSSYNEQFF.

V usage is TRBV6-5 and J usage is TRBJ1-2; 7 bases are a match to TRBD1. Germline V gene data show CDR1 as MNHEY and CDR2 as SVGAGI. The CDR3 spans 15 residues. Trimming removed 4 bases from V and 8 bases from J; junction bases left unmatched: 13. The CDR3 spells CASSFNPDRAWGYTF. The CDR3 bases are TGTGCCAGCAGTTTCAACCCCGACAGGGCCTGGGGCTACACCTTC.

CDR3 sequence: CASSPRGEEDEQYF. CDR3 sequence (DNA): TGTGCCAGCTCACCACGGGGGGAAGAGGACGAGCAGTACTTC. The chain recombines TRBV18 with TRBJ2-7, with D possibly being TRBD2 (6 bases). The CDR3 loop spans 14 amino acids. Germline loops: CDR1 KGHSH, CDR2 LQKENI. V was pared by 1 base and J by 5 bases, with 12 bases between. Filled out from reference TRBV18 and TRBJ2-7, the complete variable domain reads NAGVMQNPRHLVRRRGQEARLRCSPMKGHSHVYWYRQLPEEGLKFMVYLQKENIIDESGMPKERFSAEFPKEGPSILRIQQVVRGDSAAYFCASSPRGEEDEQYFGPGTRLTVT.

The chain has TRBV5-4 and TRBJ2-7; D not resolved. Germline lookup yields CDR1 SGHNT and CDR2 YYREEE (reference sequence). The length of the CDR3 is 15 residues. V was trimmed by 1 base and J by 0 bases, leaving 11 bases between them. The CDR3 region has the DNA TGTGCCAGCAGCTTGTACCAGTTTAGCTCCTACGAGCAGTACTTC. Its translation: CASSLYQFSSYEQYF.